What follows describes a single T cell receptor (beta chain). What it recognizes is unknown. The repertoire was sequenced with immunoSEQ multiplex PCR; TCRdb's copy has only in-frame clones and lacks some. The sample holds approximately 70,000 clones, about 83% seen once. The record originates from a study of OX40 agonist ivuxolimab in advanced cancers. About the research overall: All patients had ivuxolimab intravenously every 2 weeks at 0.01 to 10 mg/kg. Mean age approximately 66 years, range roughly 23 to 79; 82.7% male. Study conclusions and caveats: Relative to CD4+, CD8+ T cells held more expanded clones on average. Part of the nonresponder group also had normalized T-cell clonal expansion that was low.

V lost 5 bases, J lost 3 bases, and 11 bases lay in between. This CDR3 is built from 13 residues. CDR1 and CDR2 from the germline V gene are SGHTA and FQGNSA. Sample: CD4+ or CD8+ T cells sorted from blood, taken in a trial of the OX40 agonist ivuxolimab. The receptor comes from an adult with an advanced solid tumor such as melanoma, head and neck, liver or kidney cancer. This chain uses TRBV7-2 with TRBJ2-7; a weak D match, TRBD1 (5 bases). CDR3 protein: CASSHRQGYEQYF. The CDR3 DNA reads as TGTGCCAGCAGCCACAGGCAGGGCTACGAGCAGTACTTC.